The following is a T cell receptor (beta chain) sequence with its context. This record comes from a study of blood T cell repertoires in COVID-19. Study in general: The samples span acute and convalescent COVID-19 from the United States, Italy and Spain. In each case, the material was cDNA or gDNA derived from T cells, B-cell-depleted T cells, or PBMCs.

The CDR3 spans 15 residues. The V and J ends lost 4 bases and 0 bases, in that order; junction bases with no gene match: 6. Germline lookup yields CDR1 SGHNT and CDR2 YYREEE (reference sequence). Original processing notes: Estimated nucleated cell counts came from reference gene primer amplification. Here immunoSEQ multiplex PCR was the method, and the copy in TCRdb shows in-frame clones only, minus some. The V and J calls and clone size come from that table; D and trimming were worked out from the DNA. The profile shows roughly 500,000 clones, 70% to 90% of them singletons. Sequenced input: peripheral blood. The origin of this receptor is a human donor in a cohort sampled during active COVID-19. The genes are TRBV5-4 and TRBJ1-1; the match to TRBD1 covers 7 bases. CDR3 in amino acids: CASSPPDRVNTEAFF. Here the CDR3 DNA reads TGTGCCAGCAGCCCCCCAGACAGGGTGAACACTGAAGCTTTCTTT.